This T cell receptor (beta chain) was captured by sequencing in a study of T cells in Graves' hyperthyroidism and ophthalmopathy. The V and J ends lost 5 bases and 2 bases respectively, with 16 bases between them. This CDR3 region has 15 residues. Germline V gene sequence: CDR1 GTSNPN, CDR2 SVGIG (reference sequence). Graves' hyperthyroidism qualified as stable when ophthalmopathy did not progress within 18 months. Among the patients, aged 18 to 65, hyperthyroidism was newly diagnosed and had lasted under 2 months. Lactation, pregnancy, other autoimmune disease or uncontrolled infection led to exclusion of patients. TCR beta CDR3 regions were amplified from RNA transcripts. The TCR CDR3 was amplified in a first-round RT-PCR using the HTBI primer set. TCRdb processed the multiplex PCR reads anew with MiXCR; each CDR3 protein has one entry. The data contain more than 300,000 distinct CDR3 sequences, roughly 13% of them singletons.

J is TRBJ1-3 and V is TRBV30; TRBD1 might be the D (6 bases). This receptor was obtained from a young woman with Graves' hyperthyroidism. Sequenced sample: blood. The DNA of the CDR3 is TGTGCCTGGTTCTCCGGGGGGCGCACTGGAAACACCATATATTTT. This encodes CAWFSGGRTGNTIYF.